A single sample gave rise to the 2 T cell receptor beta chains below, sequenced in a study of blood T cell repertoires in COVID-19. Profiled with immunoSEQ multiplex PCR; TCRdb holds only in-frame clones, not every one. The profile shows 130,000 to 150,000 clones, roughly 84% of them singletons. Sample: peripheral blood. The receptors come from a man in his sixties with active or convalescent COVID-19.

The genes are TRBV7-9 and TRBJ2-1; the D gene is possibly TRBD1 (5 bases). CDR3 size: 14 residues. The germline V gene encodes CDR1 SEHNR and CDR2 FQNEAQ (reference sequence). V was pared by 1 base and J by 4 bases, with 8 bases between. The DNA for the CDR3 is TGTGCCAGCAGCTTAGGAAGGGGATACAATGAGCAGTTCTTC. Amino acid sequence: CASSLGRGYNEQFF.

The chain couples TRBV7-8 to TRBJ2-7; D is uncertain. Deletions cut 2 bases from V and 6 bases from J, with 14 bases between. CDR1 is SGHVS, CDR2 FQNEAQ, per germline. The CDR3 is 14 amino acids. The CDR3 DNA reads as TGTGCCAGCAGCTTAAGGCCCTTGACGGGCGAGCAGTACGTC. This encodes CASSLRPLTGEQYV.